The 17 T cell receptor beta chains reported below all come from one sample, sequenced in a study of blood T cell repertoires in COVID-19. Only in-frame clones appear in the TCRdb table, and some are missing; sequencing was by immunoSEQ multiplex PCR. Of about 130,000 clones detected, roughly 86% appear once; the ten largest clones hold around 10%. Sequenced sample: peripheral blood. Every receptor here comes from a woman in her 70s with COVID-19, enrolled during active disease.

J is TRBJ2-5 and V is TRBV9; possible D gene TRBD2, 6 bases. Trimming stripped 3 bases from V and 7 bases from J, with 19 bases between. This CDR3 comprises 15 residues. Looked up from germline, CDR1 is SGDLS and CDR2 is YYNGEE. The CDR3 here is CASSDRGLPLGTQYF. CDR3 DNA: TGTGCCAGCAGCGATCGGGGACTCCCTTTGGGGACCCAGTACTTC.

Written as DNA, the CDR3 is TGTGCCAGCAGCGGCAGGGAACGGGAAAAACTGTTTTTT. It translates to CASSGREREKLFF. V gene TRBV21-1 combines with J gene TRBJ1-4; the table's D call TRBD1 went unverified against the DNA. TRBV21-1 is recorded as a pseudogene. The CDR3 covers 13 residues.

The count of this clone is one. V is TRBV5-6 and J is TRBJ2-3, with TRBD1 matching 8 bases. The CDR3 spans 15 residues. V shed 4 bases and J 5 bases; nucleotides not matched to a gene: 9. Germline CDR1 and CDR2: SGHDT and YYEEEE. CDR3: CASSTWTGILDTQYF. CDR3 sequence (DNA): TGTGCCAGCAGCACATGGACAGGGATTTTAGATACGCAGTATTTT.

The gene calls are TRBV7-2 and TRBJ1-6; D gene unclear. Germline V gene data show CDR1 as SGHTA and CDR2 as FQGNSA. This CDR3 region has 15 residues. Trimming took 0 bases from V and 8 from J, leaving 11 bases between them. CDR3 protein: CASSLALPGHSPLHF. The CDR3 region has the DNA TGTGCCAGCAGCTTAGCGCTACCAGGCCATTCACCCCTCCACTTT.

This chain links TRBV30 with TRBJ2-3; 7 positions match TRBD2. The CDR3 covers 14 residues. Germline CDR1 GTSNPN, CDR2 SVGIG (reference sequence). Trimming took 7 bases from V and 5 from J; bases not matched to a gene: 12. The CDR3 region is CASPSAGREDTQYF. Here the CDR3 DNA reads TGTGCCTCACCCTCAGCGGGGCGGGAAGATACGCAGTATTTT.

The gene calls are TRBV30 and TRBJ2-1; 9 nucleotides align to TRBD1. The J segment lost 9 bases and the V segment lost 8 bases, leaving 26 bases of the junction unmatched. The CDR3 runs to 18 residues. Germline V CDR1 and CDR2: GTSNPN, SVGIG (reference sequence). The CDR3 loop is CAGGDFAGTGLPYSEQFF. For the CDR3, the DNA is TGTGCCGGGGGTGATTTTGCCGGGACAGGGCTCCCCTATAGTGAGCAGTTCTTC.

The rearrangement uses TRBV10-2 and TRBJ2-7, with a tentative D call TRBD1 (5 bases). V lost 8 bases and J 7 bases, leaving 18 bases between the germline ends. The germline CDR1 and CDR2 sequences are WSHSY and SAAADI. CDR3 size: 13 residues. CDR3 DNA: TGCGCCAGCGGGCGACAGAATTCTCGGGAGCAGTACTTC. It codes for CASGRQNSREQYF.

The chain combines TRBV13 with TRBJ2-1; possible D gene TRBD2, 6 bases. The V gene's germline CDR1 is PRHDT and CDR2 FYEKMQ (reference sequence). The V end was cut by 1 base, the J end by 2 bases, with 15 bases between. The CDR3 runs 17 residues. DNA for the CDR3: TGTGCCAGCAGCTTAGAGTGGCGGGGAAGAACCTACAATGAGCAGTTCTTC. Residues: CASSLEWRGRTYNEQFF.

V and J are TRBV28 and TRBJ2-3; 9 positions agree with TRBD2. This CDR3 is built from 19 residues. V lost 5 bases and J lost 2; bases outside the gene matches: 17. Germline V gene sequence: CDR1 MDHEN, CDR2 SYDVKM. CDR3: CASSLPIAGLAGPTDTQYF. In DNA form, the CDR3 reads TGTGCCAGCAGTCTCCCGATTGCGGGTCTAGCGGGGCCCACAGATACGCAGTATTTT.

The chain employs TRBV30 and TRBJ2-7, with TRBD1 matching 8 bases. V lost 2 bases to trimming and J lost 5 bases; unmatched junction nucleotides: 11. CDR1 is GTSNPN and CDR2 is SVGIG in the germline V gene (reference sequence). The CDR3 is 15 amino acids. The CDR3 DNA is TGTGCCTGGAGTAGTGGAGGACAGGGCTTTCACGAGCAGTACTTC. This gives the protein CAWSSGGQGFHEQYF.

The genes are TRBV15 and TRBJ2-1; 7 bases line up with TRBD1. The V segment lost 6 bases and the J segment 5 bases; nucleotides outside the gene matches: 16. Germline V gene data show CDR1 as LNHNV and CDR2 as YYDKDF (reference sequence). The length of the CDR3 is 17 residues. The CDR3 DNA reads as TGTGCCACCAGTCAGCAGAGGCTTCTCCAGGGGGACAATGAGCAGTTCTTC. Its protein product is CATSQQRLLQGDNEQFF.

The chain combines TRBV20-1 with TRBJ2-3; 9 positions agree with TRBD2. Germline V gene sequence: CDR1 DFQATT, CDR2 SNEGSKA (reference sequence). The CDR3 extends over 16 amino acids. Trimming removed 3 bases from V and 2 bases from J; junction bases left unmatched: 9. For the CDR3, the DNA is TGCAGTGCTAGTCCGGCGGGGGGGATTTTCACAGATACGCAGTATTTT. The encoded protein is CSASPAGGIFTDTQYF.

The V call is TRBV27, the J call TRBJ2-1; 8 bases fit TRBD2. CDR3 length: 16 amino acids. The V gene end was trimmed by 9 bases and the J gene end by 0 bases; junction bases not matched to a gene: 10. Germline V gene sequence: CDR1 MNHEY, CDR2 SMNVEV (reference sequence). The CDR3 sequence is CASKSASGSSYNEQFF. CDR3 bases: TGTGCCAGTAAAAGTGCCAGCGGGAGCTCCTACAATGAGCAGTTCTTC.

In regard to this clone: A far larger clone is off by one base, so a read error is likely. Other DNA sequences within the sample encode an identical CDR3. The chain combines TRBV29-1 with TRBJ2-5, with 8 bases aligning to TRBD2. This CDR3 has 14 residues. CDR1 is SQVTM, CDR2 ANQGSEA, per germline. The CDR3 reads CRVGGPGGAETQYF. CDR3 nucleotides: TGCCGCGTTGGGGGACCGGGGGGGGCAGAGACCCAGTACTTC.

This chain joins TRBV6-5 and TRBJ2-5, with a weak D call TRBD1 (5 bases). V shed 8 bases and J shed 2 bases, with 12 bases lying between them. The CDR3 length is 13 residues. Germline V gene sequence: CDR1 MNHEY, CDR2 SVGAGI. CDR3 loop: CASDGGHQETQYF. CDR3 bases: TGTGCCAGCGATGGCGGACATCAAGAGACCCAGTACTTC.

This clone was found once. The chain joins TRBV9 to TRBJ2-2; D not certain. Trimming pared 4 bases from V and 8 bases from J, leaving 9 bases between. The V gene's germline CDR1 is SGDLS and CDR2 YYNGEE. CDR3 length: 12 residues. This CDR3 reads CASSTSRGELFF. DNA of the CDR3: TGTGCCAGCAGCACCTCGCGGGGGGAGCTGTTTTTT.

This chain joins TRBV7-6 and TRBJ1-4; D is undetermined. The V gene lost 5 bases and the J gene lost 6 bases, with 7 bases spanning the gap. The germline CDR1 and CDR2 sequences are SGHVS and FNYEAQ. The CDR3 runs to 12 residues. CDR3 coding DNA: TGTGCCAGCAGCCTTCGGGATGAAAAACTGTTTTTT. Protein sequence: CASSLRDEKLFF.